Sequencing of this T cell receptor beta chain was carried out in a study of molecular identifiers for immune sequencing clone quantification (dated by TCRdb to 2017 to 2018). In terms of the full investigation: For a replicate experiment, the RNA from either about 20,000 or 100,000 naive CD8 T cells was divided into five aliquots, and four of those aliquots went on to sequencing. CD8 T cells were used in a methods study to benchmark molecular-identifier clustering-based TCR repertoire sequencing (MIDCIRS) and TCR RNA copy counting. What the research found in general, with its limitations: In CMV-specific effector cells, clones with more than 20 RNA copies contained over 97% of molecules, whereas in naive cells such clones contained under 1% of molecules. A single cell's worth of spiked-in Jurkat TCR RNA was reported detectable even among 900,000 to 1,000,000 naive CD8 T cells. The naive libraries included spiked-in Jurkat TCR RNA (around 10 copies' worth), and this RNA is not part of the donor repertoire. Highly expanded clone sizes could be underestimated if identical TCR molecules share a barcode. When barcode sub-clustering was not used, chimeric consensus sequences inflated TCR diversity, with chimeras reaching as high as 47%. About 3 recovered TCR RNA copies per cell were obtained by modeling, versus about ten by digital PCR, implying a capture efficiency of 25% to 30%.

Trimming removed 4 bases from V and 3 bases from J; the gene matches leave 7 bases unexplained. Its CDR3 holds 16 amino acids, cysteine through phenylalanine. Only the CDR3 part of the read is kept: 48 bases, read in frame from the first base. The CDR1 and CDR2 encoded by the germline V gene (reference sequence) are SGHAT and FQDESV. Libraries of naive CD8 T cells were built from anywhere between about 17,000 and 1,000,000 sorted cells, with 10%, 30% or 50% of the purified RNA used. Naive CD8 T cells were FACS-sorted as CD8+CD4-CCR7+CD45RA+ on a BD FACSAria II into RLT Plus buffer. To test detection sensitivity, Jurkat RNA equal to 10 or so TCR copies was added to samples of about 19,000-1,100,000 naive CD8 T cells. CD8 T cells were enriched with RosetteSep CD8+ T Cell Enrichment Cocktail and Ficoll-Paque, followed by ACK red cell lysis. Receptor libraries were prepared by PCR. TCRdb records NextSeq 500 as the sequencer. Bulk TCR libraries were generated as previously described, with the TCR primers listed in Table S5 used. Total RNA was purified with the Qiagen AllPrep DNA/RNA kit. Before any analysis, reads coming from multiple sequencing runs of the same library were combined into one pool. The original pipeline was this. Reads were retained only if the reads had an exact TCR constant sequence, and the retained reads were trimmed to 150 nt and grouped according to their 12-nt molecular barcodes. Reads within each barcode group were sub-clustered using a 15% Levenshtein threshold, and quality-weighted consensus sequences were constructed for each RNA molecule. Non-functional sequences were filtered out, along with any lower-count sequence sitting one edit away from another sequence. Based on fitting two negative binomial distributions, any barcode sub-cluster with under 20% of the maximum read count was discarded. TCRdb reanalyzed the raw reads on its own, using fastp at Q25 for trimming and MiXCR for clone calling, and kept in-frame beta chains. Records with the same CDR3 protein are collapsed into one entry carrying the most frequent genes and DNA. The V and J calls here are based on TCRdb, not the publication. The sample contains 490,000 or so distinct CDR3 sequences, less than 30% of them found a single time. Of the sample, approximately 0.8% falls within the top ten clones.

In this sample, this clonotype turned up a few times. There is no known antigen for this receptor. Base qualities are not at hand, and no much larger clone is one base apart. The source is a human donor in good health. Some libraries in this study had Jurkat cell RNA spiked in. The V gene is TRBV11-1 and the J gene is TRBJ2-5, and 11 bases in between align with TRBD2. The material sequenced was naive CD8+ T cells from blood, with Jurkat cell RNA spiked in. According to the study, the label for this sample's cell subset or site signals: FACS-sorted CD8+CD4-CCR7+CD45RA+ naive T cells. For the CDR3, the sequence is CASSSWGLAEEETQYF. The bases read TGTGCCAGCAGCTCCTGGGGACTAGCGGAAGAAGAGACCCAGTACTTC.